This TCR beta chain was found in a study of T cell changes during pregnancy in multiple sclerosis. TCRdb keeps only in-frame clones here, not all; method: immunoSEQ multiplex PCR. The sample has 70,000 to 80,000 clones; approximately 92% are singletons. The V and J ends lost 7 bases and 5 bases, in that order; junction bases with no gene match: 11. The germline V gene encodes CDR1 MNHEY and CDR2 SMNVEV (reference sequence). This CDR3 is 14 amino acids long. Source: peripheral blood, taken in the first trimester of pregnancy. The chain joins TRBV27 to TRBJ2-7; 7 positions match TRBD1. This receptor was taken from a female donor with multiple sclerosis, enrolled in a pregnancy study. CDR3 region: CASTQGVGAHEQYF. The CDR3, as DNA: TGTGCCAGCACCCAGGGGGTAGGGGCCCACGAGCAGTACTTC.